Below, 11 T cell receptor beta chains from the same sample are listed, as sequenced in a study of blood T cell repertoires in COVID-19. Generated by immunoSEQ multiplex PCR, the TCRdb table keeps only in-frame clones and is missing some. Here the sample spans 300,000 to 400,000 clones, 88% being singletons. The specimen sequenced was PBMCs or T cells enriched from blood (not recorded which). The source of these receptors is a woman younger than 30 who had recovered from COVID-19.

This clone was found once. This chain links TRBV9 with TRBJ2-3, with 13 bases matching TRBD2. The length of the CDR3 is 18 residues. V lost 4 bases, J lost 2 bases, and 10 bases stayed unmatched. Per germline, CDR1 SGDLS and CDR2 YYNGEE. The CDR3 sequence: CASSPLLTSGGTTDTQYF. DNA of the CDR3: TGTGCCAGCAGCCCGCTATTGACTAGCGGGGGGACCACAGATACGCAGTATTTT.

The chain uses TRBV6-4 and TRBJ1-2; 8 nucleotides align to TRBD1. Losses at the gene ends were 5 bases for V and 8 bases for J; bases not matched to a gene: 7. Germline V gene lookup returns CDR1 MRHNA and CDR2 SNTAGT. The CDR3 length is 13 residues. This chain's CDR3 is CASSITGGRGYTF. CDR3 in DNA: TGTGCCAGCAGTATCACAGGGGGGCGAGGCTACACCTTC.

The chain uses TRBV10-3 and TRBJ1-1; D may be TRBD1 (5 bases). The V and J ends lost 9 bases and 5 bases respectively, with 22 bases between them. The CDR3 spans 15 residues. From germline, CDR1 is ENHRY and CDR2 SYGVKD. In DNA form, the CDR3 reads TGTGCCATGAGGCGAGAGACAGAGACTTTTACTGAAGCTTTCTTT. Translation: CAMRRETETFTEAFF.

The V gene is TRBV28, the J gene TRBJ2-2, with a weak D call TRBD2 (7 bases). CDR1 and CDR2 from the germline V gene are MDHEN and SYDVKM. Trimming took off 7 bases at V and 5 bases at J, with 17 bases between the two ends. There are 15 residues in the CDR3. CDR3 DNA: TGTGCCAGCATCTTGCGGGGGCTAGAGACCGGGGAGCTGTTTTTT. As protein: CASILRGLETGELFF.

V usage is TRBV3-1 (or the pseudogene TRBV3-2) and J usage is TRBJ2-3; 11 nucleotides align to TRBD2. The CDR3 is made up of 19 amino acids. J was trimmed by 3 bases and V by 4 bases; bases with no gene match: 15. Germline CDR1 is LGHDT and CDR2 is YNNKEL (reference sequence). The CDR3 protein is CASSLWSGNSGGATDTQYF. The CDR3 DNA reads TGTGCCAGCAGCCTTTGGTCGGGAAATAGCGGGGGGGCGACAGATACGCAGTATTTT.

The V gene is TRBV11-3, the J gene TRBJ2-7; D not resolved. CDR1 and CDR2 from the germline V gene are SGHNT and YENEEA. V dropped 4 bases and J dropped 0 bases, with 7 bases sitting between them. The CDR3 is made up of 13 amino acids. The CDR3 is CASSSRSSYEQYF. CDR3 coding DNA: TGTGCCAGCAGCTCTAGGAGCTCCTACGAGCAGTACTTC. Full variable domain (rest looked up from reference TRBV11-3 and TRBJ2-7): EAGVVQSPRYKIIEKKQPVAFWCNPISGHNTLYWYLQNLGQGPELLIRYENEEAVDDSQLPKDRFSAERLKGVDSTLKIQPAELGDSAVYLCASSSRSSYEQYFGPGTRLTVT.

A remark on this clone: The junction does not match germline at one end; this may be a read error. V gene TRBV2 combines with J gene TRBJ2-7; perhaps TRBD2 as D (5 bases). The CDR3 extends over 11 amino acids. The germline gives CDR1 SNHLY, CDR2 FYNNEI. The CDR3 region is CASSVSPGSVF. The CDR3 DNA reads as TGTGCCAGCAGCGTCTCCCCGGGATCCGTCTTC.

The chain joins TRBV3-1 (or the pseudogene TRBV3-2) to TRBJ1-1; D gene unclear. The CDR3 extends over 14 amino acids. The germline V and J ends were trimmed by 4 bases and 2 bases, with 11 bases remaining between them. Per the germline V gene, CDR1 is LGHDT and CDR2 is YNNKEL (reference sequence). The DNA of the CDR3 is TGTGCCAGCAGCCCCCCCGGAGGAAACACTGAAGCTTTCTTT. This sequence encodes CASSPPGGNTEAFF.

V is TRBV5-1 and J is TRBJ2-7; 10 nucleotides agree with TRBD2. The V gene end was trimmed by 4 bases and the J gene end by 2 bases; junction bases not matched to a gene: 12. Germline CDR1 and CDR2: SGHRS and YFSETQ. This CDR3 is built from 17 residues. CDR3 DNA sequence: TGCGCCAGCAGCGGGGGAGAACCCAGCGGGGGGGCCTACGAGCAGTACTTC. It translates to CASSGGEPSGGAYEQYF.

The chain carries TRBV7-9 and TRBJ1-1; D possibly corresponds to TRBD1 (5 bases). The CDR3 sequence is 14 residues long. From germline, CDR1 is SEHNR and CDR2 FQNEAQ (reference sequence). The V end lost 4 bases, the J end lost 5 bases, and 14 bases lay between the germline ends. CDR3 DNA: TGTGCCAGCAGCTCCTCCGGGGGAAGGACTGAAGCTTTCTTT. Translated: CASSSSGGRTEAFF.

V usage is TRBV10-3 and J usage is TRBJ2-7; weak D call: TRBD1 (5 bases). Germline V lookup: CDR1 ENHRY, CDR2 SYGVKD. This CDR3 spans 13 amino acids. V was pared by 3 bases and J by 7 bases, with 13 bases between. The CDR3 loop reads CAISERGLEEQYF. In DNA, the CDR3 is TGTGCCATCAGTGAAAGGGGTTTGGAGGAGCAGTACTTC.